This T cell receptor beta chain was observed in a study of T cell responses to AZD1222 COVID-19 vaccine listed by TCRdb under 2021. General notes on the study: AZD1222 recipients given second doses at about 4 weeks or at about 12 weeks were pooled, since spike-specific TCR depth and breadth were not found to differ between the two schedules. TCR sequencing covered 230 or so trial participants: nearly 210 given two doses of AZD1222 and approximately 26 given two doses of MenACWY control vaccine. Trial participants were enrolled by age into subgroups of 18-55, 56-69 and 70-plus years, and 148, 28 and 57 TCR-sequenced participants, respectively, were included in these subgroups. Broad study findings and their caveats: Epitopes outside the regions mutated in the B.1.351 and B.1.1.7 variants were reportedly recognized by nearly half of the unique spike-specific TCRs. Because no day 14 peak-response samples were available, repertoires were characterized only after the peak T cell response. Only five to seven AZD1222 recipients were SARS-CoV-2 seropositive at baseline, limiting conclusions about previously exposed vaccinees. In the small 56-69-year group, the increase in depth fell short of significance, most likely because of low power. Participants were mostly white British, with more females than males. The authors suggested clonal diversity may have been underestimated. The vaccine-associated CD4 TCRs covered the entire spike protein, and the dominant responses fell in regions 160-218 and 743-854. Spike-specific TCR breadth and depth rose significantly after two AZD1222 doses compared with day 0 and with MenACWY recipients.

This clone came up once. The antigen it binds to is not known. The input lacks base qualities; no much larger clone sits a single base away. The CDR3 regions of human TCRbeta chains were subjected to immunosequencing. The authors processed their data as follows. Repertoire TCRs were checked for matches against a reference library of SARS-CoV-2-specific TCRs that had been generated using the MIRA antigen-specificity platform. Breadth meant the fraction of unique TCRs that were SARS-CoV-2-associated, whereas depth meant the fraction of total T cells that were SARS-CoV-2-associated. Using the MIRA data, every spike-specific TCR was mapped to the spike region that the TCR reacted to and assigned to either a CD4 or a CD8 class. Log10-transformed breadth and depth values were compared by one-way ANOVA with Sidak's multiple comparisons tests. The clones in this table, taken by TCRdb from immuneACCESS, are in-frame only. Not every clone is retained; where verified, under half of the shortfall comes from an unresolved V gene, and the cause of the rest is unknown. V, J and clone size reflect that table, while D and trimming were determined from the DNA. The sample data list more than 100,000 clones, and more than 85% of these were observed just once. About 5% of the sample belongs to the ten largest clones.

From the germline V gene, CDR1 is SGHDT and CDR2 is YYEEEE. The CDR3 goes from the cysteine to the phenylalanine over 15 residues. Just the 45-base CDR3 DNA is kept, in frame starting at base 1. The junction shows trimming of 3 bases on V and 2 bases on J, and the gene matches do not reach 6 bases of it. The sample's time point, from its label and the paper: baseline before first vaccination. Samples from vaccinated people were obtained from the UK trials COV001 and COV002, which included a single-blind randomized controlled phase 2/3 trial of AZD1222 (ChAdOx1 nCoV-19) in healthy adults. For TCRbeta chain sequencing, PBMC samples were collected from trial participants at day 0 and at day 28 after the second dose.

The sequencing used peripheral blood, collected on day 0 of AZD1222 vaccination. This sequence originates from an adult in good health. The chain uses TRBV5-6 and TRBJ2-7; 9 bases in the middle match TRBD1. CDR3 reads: CASSYTGTGTYEQYF. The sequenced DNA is TGTGCCAGCAGCTACACCGGGACAGGGACCTACGAGCAGTACTTC.